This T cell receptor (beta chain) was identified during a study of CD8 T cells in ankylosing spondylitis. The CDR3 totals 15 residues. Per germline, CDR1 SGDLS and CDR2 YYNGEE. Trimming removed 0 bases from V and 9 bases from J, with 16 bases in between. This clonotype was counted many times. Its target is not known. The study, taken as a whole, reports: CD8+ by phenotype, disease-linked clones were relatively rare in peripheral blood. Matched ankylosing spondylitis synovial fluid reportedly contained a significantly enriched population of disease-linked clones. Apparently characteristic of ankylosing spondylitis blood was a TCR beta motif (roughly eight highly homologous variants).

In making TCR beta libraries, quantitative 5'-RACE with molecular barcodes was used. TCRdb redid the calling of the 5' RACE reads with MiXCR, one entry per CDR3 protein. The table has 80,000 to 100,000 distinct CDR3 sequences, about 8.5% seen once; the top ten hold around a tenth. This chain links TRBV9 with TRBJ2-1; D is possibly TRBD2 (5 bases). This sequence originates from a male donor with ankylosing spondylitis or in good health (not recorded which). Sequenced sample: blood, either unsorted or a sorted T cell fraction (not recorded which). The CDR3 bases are TGTGCCAGCAGCGTAGGAAGCGTGGATGAGGGTGAGCAGTTCTTC. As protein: CASSVGSVDEGEQFF.